Included here is one T cell receptor (beta chain) sequence, with context. This entry is derived from a study of blood T cell repertoires in COVID-19. The method was immunoSEQ multiplex PCR; TCRdb's version includes in-frame clones alone and lacks a portion of them. This sample has roughly 100,000 clones, with over 75% found just once. The clonotype was recovered from a man aged 45-65 years with acute or convalescent COVID-19. Sequenced sample: peripheral blood.

The CDR3 is CASSVSPDTDTQYF. The CDR3 bases are TGTGCCAGCAGCGTATCGCCAGACACAGATACGCAGTATTTT. The chain is built from TRBV9 and TRBJ2-3; D uncertain. Trimming left V 1 base short and J 2 bases short, with 8 bases between. The CDR3 is made up of 14 amino acids. CDR1 SGDLS and CDR2 YYNGEE come from the germline V gene.